This T cell receptor beta chain derives from a study of long-term antiretroviral therapy in people with HIV. Overall study findings and caveats: Records did not include ART adherence, viral resistance or therapy changes. Collection of the blood, which took place between the mid-2000s and the late 2010s, possibly occurred under older ART regimens.

An immunoSEQ assay, version v3.0, was performed at survey level. Assay: immunoSEQ multiplex PCR; the TCRdb copy retains only in-frame clones and omits some. The sample records approximately 12,000 clones, 65% to 85% being singletons. Germline V CDR1 and CDR2: SEHNR, FQNEAQ (reference sequence). The CDR3 extends over 15 amino acids. Trimming left V 5 bases short and J 0 bases short, with 11 bases between. A remark on this clone: Its specificity is unknown.

The chain has TRBV7-9 and TRBJ1-3, with a possible D match to TRBD1 (5 bases). Sequencing was performed on unsorted PBMCs, taken 3.4 years after starting antiretroviral therapy. This sequence was found in a man in his forties or fifties with HIV. CDR3 protein: CASSLKGSSGNTIYF. CDR3 nucleotides: TGTGCCAGCAGCCTTAAGGGGAGCTCTGGAAACACCATATATTTT.